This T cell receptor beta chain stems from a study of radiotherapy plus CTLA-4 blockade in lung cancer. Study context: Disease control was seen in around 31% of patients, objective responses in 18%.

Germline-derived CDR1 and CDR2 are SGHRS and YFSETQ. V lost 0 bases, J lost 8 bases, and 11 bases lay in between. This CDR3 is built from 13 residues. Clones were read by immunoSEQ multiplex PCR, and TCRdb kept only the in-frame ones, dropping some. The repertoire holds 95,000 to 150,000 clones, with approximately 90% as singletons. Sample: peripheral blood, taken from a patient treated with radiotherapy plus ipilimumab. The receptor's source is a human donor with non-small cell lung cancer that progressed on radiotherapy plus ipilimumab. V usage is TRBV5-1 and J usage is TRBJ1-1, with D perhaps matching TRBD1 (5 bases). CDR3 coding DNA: TGCGCCAGCAGCTTGGTTTGGGGGTCGGAAGCTTTCTTT. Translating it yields CASSLVWGSEAFF.